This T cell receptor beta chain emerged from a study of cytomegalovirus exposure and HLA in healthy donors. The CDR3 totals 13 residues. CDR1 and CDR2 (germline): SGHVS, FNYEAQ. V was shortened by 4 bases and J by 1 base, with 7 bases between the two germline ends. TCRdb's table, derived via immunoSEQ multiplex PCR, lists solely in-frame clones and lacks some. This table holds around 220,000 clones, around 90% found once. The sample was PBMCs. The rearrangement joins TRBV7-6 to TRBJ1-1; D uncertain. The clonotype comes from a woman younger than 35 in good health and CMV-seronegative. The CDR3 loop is CASSSTRNTEAFF. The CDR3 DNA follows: TGTGCCAGCAGCTCCACCAGGAACACTGAAGCTTTCTTT.